Included here is one T cell receptor beta chain sequence, with context. These data originate in a study of technical replicates of blood from several donors. V lost 0 bases to trimming and J lost 6 bases, with 9 bases between them. The CDR3 runs 14 residues. From germline, CDR1 is MRHNA and CDR2 SNTAGT. Method: immunoSEQ multiplex PCR; TCRdb's copy keeps in-frame clones and lacks some. The profile shows tens of thousands of clones, roughly nine tenths of them singletons. Sequenced: T cells isolated from PBMCs. The TCR originated in a human donor in good health. The chain couples TRBV6-4 to TRBJ1-5; D is perhaps TRBD1 (5 bases). CDR3 region: CASSDSRASQPQHF. CDR3 sequence (DNA): TGTGCCAGCAGTGACTCCAGGGCCAGTCAGCCCCAGCATTTT.